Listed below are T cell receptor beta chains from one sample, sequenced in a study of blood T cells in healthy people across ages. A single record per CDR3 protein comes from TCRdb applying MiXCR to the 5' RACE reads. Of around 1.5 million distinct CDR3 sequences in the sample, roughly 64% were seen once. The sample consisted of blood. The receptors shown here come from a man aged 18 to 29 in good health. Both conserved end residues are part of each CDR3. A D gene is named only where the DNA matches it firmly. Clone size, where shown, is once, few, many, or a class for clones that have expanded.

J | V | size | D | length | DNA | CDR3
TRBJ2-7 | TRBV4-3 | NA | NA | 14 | TGCGCCAGCAGCCAAGTAGGGGCGAGCTACTACCAGTACTTC | CASSQVGASYYQYF
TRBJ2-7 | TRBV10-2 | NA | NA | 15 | TGCGCCAGCAGTGAGATGGGACAAATAAAGATCGAGCAGTACTTC | CASSEMGQIKIEQYF
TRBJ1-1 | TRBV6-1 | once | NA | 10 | TGTGCCAGCACAACAAACGAAGCTTTCTTT | CASTTNEAFF
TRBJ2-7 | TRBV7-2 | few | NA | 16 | TGTGCCAGCAGCTTAGCGCTGGGGGGGCCCCCCTACGAGCAGTACTTC | CASSLALGGPPYEQYF
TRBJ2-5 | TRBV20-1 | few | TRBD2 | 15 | TGCAGTGCATTAGAGGGTCCGGGGGGGCAAGAGACCCAGTACTTC | CSALEGPGGQETQYF
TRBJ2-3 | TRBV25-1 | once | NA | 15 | TGTGCCAGCAGTGTACAGGATGGGGGCACAGATACGCAGTATTTT | CASSVQDGGTDTQYF
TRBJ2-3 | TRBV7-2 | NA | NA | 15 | TGTGCCAGCAGCTTAGTGTCCAGGGCTACAGATACGCAGTATTTT | CASSLVSRATDTQYF
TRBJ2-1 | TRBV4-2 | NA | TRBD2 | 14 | TGTGCCAGCAAAGCGGGGGACGGGAACAATGAGCAGTTCTTC | CASKAGDGNNEQFF
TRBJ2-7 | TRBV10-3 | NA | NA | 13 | TGTGCCATCAGTGAAGGGAACCGCTACGAGCAGTACTTC | CAISEGNRYEQYF
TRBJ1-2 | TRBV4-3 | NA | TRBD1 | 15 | TGCGCCAGCAGCCAATATGCCGGGACAGGGGGTGGCTACACCTTC | CASSQYAGTGGGYTF
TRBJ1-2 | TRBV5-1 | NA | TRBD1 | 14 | TGCGCCAGCAGCCGGGACAGCGGGGAGTATGGCTACACCTTC | CASSRDSGEYGYTF
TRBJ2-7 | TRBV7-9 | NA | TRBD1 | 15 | TGTGCCAGCAGCCGTGACAGGGGGAGGCTCTACGAGCAGTACTTC | CASSRDRGRLYEQYF
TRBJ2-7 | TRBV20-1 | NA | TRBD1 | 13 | TGCAGTGCTTACGACAGGGGCTCCTACGAGCAGTACTTC | CSAYDRGSYEQYF
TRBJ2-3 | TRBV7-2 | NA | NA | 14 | TGTGCCAGCAGCTTAGCGCCACGCCCGGATACGCAGTATTTT | CASSLAPRPDTQYF
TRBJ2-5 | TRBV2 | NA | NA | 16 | TGTGCCAGCAGTGAAGCGTTCCGGACAGCCCAAGAGACCCAGTACTTC | CASSEAFRTAQETQYF
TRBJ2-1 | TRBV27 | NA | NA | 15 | TGTGCCAGCAGTTTATCGGCGGCTTCCTACAATGAGCAGTTCTTC | CASSLSAASYNEQFF
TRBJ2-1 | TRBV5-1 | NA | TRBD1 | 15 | TGCGCCAGCAGAAGTGTAGGACAGGGCCACAATGAGCAGTTCTTC | CASRSVGQGHNEQFF
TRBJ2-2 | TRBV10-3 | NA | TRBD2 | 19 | TGTGCCATCAGTAAATCCGGGACTAGCGGGGGGGCCAGCACCGGGGAGCTGTTTTTT | CAISKSGTSGGASTGELFF
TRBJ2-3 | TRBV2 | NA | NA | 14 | TGTGCCAGCAGTGAGGAGCGGAACACAGATACGCAGTATTTT | CASSEERNTDTQYF
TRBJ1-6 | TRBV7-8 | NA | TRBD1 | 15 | TGTGCCAGCAGGCCGGACAGGGTGTCGAATTCACCCCTCCACTTT | CASRPDRVSNSPLHF
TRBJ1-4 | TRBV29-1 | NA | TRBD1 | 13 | TGCAGCGTTGGGGACAGCCCTAATGAAAAACTGTTTTTT | CSVGDSPNEKLFF
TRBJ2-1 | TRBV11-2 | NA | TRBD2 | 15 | TGTGCCAGCAGCCCACCTAGCGGGACCTACAATGAGCAGTTCTTC | CASSPPSGTYNEQFF
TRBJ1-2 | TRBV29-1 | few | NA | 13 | TGCAGCGTTGAAACAGATACTAACTATGGCTACACCTTC | CSVETDTNYGYTF
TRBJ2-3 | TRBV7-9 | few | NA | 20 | TGTGCCAGCAGCTCACCTACCGGGGCGACATTCCGCGATCGGGAAGATACGCAGTATTTT | CASSSPTGATFRDREDTQYF
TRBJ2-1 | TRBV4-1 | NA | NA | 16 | TGCGCCAGCAGCCAAGAGAGGGCTAGCGTATACAATGAGCTGTTCTTC | CASSQERASVYNELFF
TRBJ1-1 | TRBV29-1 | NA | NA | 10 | TGCAGCGTCGGGCCCACTGAAGCTTTCTTT | CSVGPTEAFF
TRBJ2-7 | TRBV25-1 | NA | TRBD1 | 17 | TGTGCCAGCAGTGACCCTTTCCCCCGGACAGGGTCCTACGAGCAGTACTTC | CASSDPFPRTGSYEQYF